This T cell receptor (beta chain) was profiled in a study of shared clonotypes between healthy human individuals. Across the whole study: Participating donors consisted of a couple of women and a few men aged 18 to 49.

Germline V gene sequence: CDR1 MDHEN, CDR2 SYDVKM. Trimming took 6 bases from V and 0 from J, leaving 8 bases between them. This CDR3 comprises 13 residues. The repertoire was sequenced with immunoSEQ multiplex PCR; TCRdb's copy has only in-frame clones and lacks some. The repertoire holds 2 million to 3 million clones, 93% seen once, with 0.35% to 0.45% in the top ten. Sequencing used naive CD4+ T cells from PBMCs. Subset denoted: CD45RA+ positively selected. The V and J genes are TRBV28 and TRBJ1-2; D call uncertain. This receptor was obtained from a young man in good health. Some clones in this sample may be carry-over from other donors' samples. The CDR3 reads CASSPVANYGYTF. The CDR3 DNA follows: TGTGCCAGCAGCCCTGTAGCTAACTATGGCTACACCTTC.